This TCR beta chain was found in a study of T cell responses to AZD1222 COVID-19 vaccine. Some clones are missing from TCRdb's copy, which holds only in-frame ones; the method was immunoSEQ multiplex PCR. The data contain about 180,000 clones, approximately 86% of them singletons. This CDR3 region has 12 residues. Trimming pared 6 bases from V and 5 bases from J, leaving 10 bases between. Per the germline V gene, CDR1 is MDHEN and CDR2 is SYDVKM. This sequence originates from an adult in good health. The rearrangement uses TRBV28 and TRBJ1-2; D gene uncertain. The material was peripheral blood, obtained on day 0 of AZD1222 vaccination. As DNA, the CDR3 is TGTGCCAGCAGGAAAACAGTTTATGGCTACACCTTC. This sequence encodes CASRKTVYGYTF.